This passage covers 11 T cell receptor beta chains from one sample sequenced in a study of blood T cell repertoires in COVID-19. Assay: immunoSEQ multiplex PCR; the TCRdb copy retains only in-frame clones and omits some. The sample has about 160,000 clones; roughly 85% are singletons. Sequencing input: peripheral blood. The receptors shown here come from a human donor with acute or convalescent COVID-19. The donor label of this sample is uncertain.

The chain has TRBV5-6 and TRBJ1-2; 12 positions agree with TRBD1. There are 15 residues in the CDR3. From germline, CDR1 is SGHDT and CDR2 YYEEEE. With 3 bases clipped from V and 8 bases from J, the junction kept 8 bases outside the gene matches. CDR3 coding DNA: TGTGCCAGCAGCTGGGGGACAGGGGGCCTAAGCGGCTACACCTTC. Translated: CASSWGTGGLSGYTF.

The gene calls are TRBV11-2 and TRBJ1-3; D is ambiguous. Trimming took off 0 bases at V and 0 bases at J, with 9 bases between the two ends. The germline V gene encodes CDR1 SGHAT and CDR2 FQNNGV. The CDR3 is 16 residues long. The CDR3 is CASSLDHRDSGNTIYF. The CDR3 nucleotides are TGTGCCAGCAGCTTAGATCACCGGGACTCTGGAAACACCATATATTTT.

The chain couples TRBV28 to TRBJ1-5; 11 nucleotides match TRBD1. The J segment lost 9 bases and the V segment lost 4 bases, leaving 8 bases of the junction unmatched. The CDR3 has 15 amino acids. Germline V gene sequence: CDR1 MDHEN, CDR2 SYDVKM. CDR3 nucleotide sequence: TGTGCCAGCAGTTCACCGGGACAGGGGGGGCGGCCCCAGCATTTT. Its translation: CASSSPGQGGRPQHF.

The V call is TRBV12-3 or TRBV12-4, the J call TRBJ1-3; D not resolved. CDR3 length: 11 amino acids. V lost 7 bases, J lost 9 bases, and 10 bases lay in between. CDR3 in amino acids: CASTPTGTIYF. In DNA form, the CDR3 reads TGTGCCAGCACCCCGACGGGCACCATATATTTT.

This chain joins TRBV7-9 and TRBJ1-2, with D possibly being TRBD1 (5 bases). Germline CDR1 SEHNR, CDR2 FQNEAQ (reference sequence). The CDR3 spans 13 residues. The V end lost 5 bases, the J end lost 6 bases, and 13 bases lay between the germline ends. The CDR3 here is CASSPQGPNGYTF. CDR3 DNA: TGTGCCAGCAGCCCCCAGGGCCCGAATGGCTACACCTTC.

The rearrangement joins TRBV7-3 to TRBJ2-7; 8 positions agree with TRBD2. There are 14 residues in the CDR3. With 3 bases clipped from V and 6 bases from J, the junction kept 7 bases outside the gene matches. Germline V gene lookup returns CDR1 SGHTA and CDR2 FQGTGA. CDR3 coding DNA: TGTGCCAGCAGCTTGGGGACTAGTTCGAGCGAGCAGTACTTC. Protein product: CASSLGTSSSEQYF.

This chain uses TRBV18 with TRBJ2-1; 11 nucleotides align to TRBD2. CDR1 and CDR2 (germline): KGHSH, LQKENI. There are 20 residues in the CDR3. The V gene end was trimmed by 6 bases and the J gene end by 0 bases; junction bases not matched to a gene: 16. CDR3 region: CASSLLAGGLLTSSYNEQFF. DNA for the CDR3: TGTGCCAGCTCCCTGCTAGCGGGGGGCCTCCTTACCAGCTCCTACAATGAGCAGTTCTTC.

This rearrangement joins TRBV19 to TRBJ2-5; no definite D call. Germline CDR1 LNHDA, CDR2 SQIVND (reference sequence). This CDR3 has 13 residues. The ends were cut back, 3 bases at V and 4 bases at J, with 9 bases in the middle. The CDR3 spells CASSMVGPETQYF. CDR3 coding DNA: TGTGCCAGTAGTATGGTCGGTCCAGAGACCCAGTACTTC. Variable domain in full (rest from reference TRBV19 and TRBJ2-5): DGGITQSPKYLFRKEGQNVTLSCEQNLNHDAMYWYRQDPGQGLRLIYYSQIVNDFQKGDIAEGYSVSREKKESFPLTVTSAQKNPTAFYLCASSMVGPETQYFGPGTRLLVL.

The genes are TRBV30 and TRBJ1-6; 8 bases are a match to TRBD1. CDR1 and CDR2 (germline): GTSNPN, SVGIG (reference sequence). The CDR3 is made up of 15 amino acids. Unmatched junction bases numbered 8, after V lost 3 bases and J lost 7 bases. Here the CDR3 DNA reads TGTGCCTGGAGGGGTCCCGACAGGGGAAATTCACCCCTCCACTTT. Translated: CAWRGPDRGNSPLHF.

This chain joins TRBV6-2 or TRBV6-3 and TRBJ1-1; no firm D call. The length of the CDR3 is 13 residues. Trimming removed 2 bases from V and 8 bases from J, with 12 bases in between. Germline CDR1 and CDR2: MNHEY and SVGEGT. Written as DNA, the CDR3 is TGTGCCAGCAGTTACCTCCCCTCACGGGAAGCTTTCTTT. Translation gives CASSYLPSREAFF.

This chain joins TRBV5-1 and TRBJ2-1; 10 nucleotides align to TRBD2. CDR3 size: 14 residues. Germline V CDR1 and CDR2: SGHRS, YFSETQ. The trim removed 4 bases at V and 3 bases at J, leaving 1 base unmatched. CDR3 nucleotides: TGCGCCAGCAGCCGGACTAGCGGCTACAATGAGCAGTTCTTC. Its protein is CASSRTSGYNEQFF.